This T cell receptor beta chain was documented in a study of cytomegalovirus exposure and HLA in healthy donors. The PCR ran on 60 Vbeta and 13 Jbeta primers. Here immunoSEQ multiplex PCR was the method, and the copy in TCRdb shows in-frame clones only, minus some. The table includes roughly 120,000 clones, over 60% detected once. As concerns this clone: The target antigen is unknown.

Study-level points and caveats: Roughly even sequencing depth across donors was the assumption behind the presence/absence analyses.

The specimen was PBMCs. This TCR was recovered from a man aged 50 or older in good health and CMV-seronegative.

This CDR3 reads CASSWGQTKSQETQYF. DNA of the CDR3: TGCGCCAGCAGCTGGGGACAGACTAAGTCCCAAGAGACCCAGTACTTC. This chain uses TRBV5-1 with TRBJ2-5, with 7 positions matching TRBD1. There are 16 residues in the CDR3. Losses at the gene ends were 3 bases for V and 1 base for J; bases not matched to a gene: 9. The germline V gene encodes CDR1 SGHRS and CDR2 YFSETQ.